This T cell receptor (beta chain) was sequenced during a study of sequential checkpoint blockade in melanoma. Study-level information: Both treatment sequences were followed by maintenance nivolumab.

As to treatment: randomized to nivolumab then ipilimumab (arm A) or the reverse (arm B). From thawed PBMCs, live CD3+CD8+ cells negative for CD19 and CD56 were sorted. TCRdb's copy holds only in-frame clones and misses some; the assay was immunoSEQ multiplex PCR. The sample has roughly 11,000 clones, just under 75% seen once. This sequence was found in a human donor with melanoma. The specimen was CD8+ T cells sorted from blood (inferred from file names), collected from a patient given nivolumab and ipilimumab in sequence.

DNA of the CDR3: TGTGCCAGTAGTATTAGCATCCTCCAAGAGACCCAGTACTTC. It yields the protein CASSISILQETQYF. The gene calls are TRBV19 and TRBJ2-5; the D is unclear. V gave up 3 bases and J gave up 1 base, with 9 bases separating them. The germline CDR1 and CDR2 sequences are LNHDA and SQIVND (reference sequence). The CDR3 runs 14 residues.